This T cell receptor beta chain was recovered during a study of blood T cell repertoires in COVID-19. Background on the study: Italy, Spain and the United States were the sources of the convalescent and acute COVID-19 samples. T cells, B-cell-depleted T cells, or PBMCs provided the cDNA or gDNA that served as material.

Germline CDR1 DFQATT, CDR2 SNEGSKA (reference sequence). V was shortened by 3 bases and J by 0 bases, with 12 bases between the two germline ends. The CDR3 runs 15 residues. This clone has just one count. Original handling: How many nucleated cells were present was estimated from reference gene primer amplification. TCRdb keeps only in-frame clones here, not all; method: immunoSEQ multiplex PCR. The V and J calls and clone size were taken over from that table, and D and trimming were inferred from the DNA. The repertoire holds roughly 220,000 clones, with about nine tenths as singletons. The sequence was obtained from a man older than 75 with acute or convalescent COVID-19. The sample was peripheral blood. V gene TRBV20-1 combines with J gene TRBJ2-1, with D unclear. The CDR3 sequence: CSASWSGDSYNEQFF. CDR3 nucleotide sequence: TGCAGTGCTAGTTGGTCTGGAGACTCCTACAATGAGCAGTTCTTC.